This T cell receptor beta chain derives from a study of blood T cell repertoires in COVID-19. V lost 4 bases to trimming and J lost 1 base, with 13 bases between them. CDR1 SQVTM and CDR2 ANQGSEA come from the germline V gene. The CDR3 covers 15 residues. Methods used by the authors: From reference gene primer amplification, estimates of nucleated cell counts were derived. The method was immunoSEQ multiplex PCR; TCRdb's version includes in-frame clones alone and lacks a portion of them. That table furnishes V, J and clone size, whereas the DNA furnished D and trimming. The data contain about 360,000 clones, 86% of them singletons.

V and J are TRBV29-1 and TRBJ2-2, with D perhaps matching TRBD2 (6 bases). This clonotype was sampled from a woman aged 55-75 years with COVID-19, enrolled during active disease. The specimen was peripheral blood. The CDR3 DNA reads TGCAGCGTTGGGACTACGCGGGGGAACACCGGGGAGCTGTTTTTT. Its protein is CSVGTTRGNTGELFF.